This T cell receptor (beta chain) appears in the sequencing data of a study of T cell responses to AZD1222 COVID-19 vaccine. About the study: Pooling was applied to second doses at about 4 or about 12 weeks.

Study-wide results and limits: After two AZD1222 doses, spike-specific TCR breadth and depth rose versus day 0. Along spike, vaccine-associated CD4 TCRs were found throughout, with dominance at 160-218 and 743-854.

Note on this clone: Its matching antigen is unknown.

Profiling relied on immunoSEQ multiplex PCR, and the TCRdb table lists in-frame clones only, not all of them. The repertoire consists of about 100,000 clones, with just over 90% occurring once and the leading ten covering approximately 1.2%. The CDR3 covers 15 residues. Deletions cut 5 bases from V and 0 bases from J, with 14 bases between. Germline V gives CDR1 SGHRS, CDR2 YFSETQ. This sample comprised peripheral blood, obtained on day 0 of AZD1222 vaccination. This receptor was taken from an adult in good health. The V call is TRBV5-1, the J call TRBJ1-1; D is possibly TRBD1 (5 bases). In nucleotides, the CDR3 is TGCGCCAGCAGTCGGGGAACAGGAATGAACACTGAAGCTTTCTTT. Translated, it gives CASSRGTGMNTEAFF.